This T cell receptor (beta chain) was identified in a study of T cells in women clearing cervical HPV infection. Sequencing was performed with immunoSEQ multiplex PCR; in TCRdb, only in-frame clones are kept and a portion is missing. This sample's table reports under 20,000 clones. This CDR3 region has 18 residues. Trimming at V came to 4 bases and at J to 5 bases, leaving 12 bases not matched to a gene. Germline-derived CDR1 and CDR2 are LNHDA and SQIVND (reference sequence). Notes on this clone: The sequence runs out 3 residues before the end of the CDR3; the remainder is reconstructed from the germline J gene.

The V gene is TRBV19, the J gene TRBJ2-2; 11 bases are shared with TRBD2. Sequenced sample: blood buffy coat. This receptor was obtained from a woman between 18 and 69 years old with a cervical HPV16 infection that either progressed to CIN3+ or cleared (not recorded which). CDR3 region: CASSSTSGGIILTGELFF. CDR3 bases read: TGTGCCAGTAGTAGTACTAGCGGGGGCATTATTTTAACCGGGGAG.